Listed below are T cell receptor beta chains from one sample, sequenced in a study of OX40 agonist ivuxolimab in advanced cancers. Some clones are missing from TCRdb's copy, which holds only in-frame ones; the method was immunoSEQ multiplex PCR. The sample has 50,000 or so clones; roughly 88% are singletons. Sample: CD4+ or CD8+ T cells sorted from blood, taken in a trial of the OX40 agonist ivuxolimab. Every receptor here comes from an adult with an advanced solid tumor such as melanoma, head and neck, liver or kidney cancer. CDR3s include the opening cysteine and the closing phenylalanine or tryptophan.

>TRBV2|TRBJ2-5
CASLGPTSQETQYF
>TRBV7-2|TRBJ2-2
CAFKEGGPGTGELFF
>TRBV6-5|TRBJ2-5
CASSRTSGARETQYF
>TRBV4-1|TRBJ1-1
CASSHSVRGGGTEAFF
>TRBV5-1|TRBJ2-3
CASSFPSGGVEDTQYF
>TRBV5-1|TRBJ2-1
CASSLGGTTYNEQFF
>TRBV11-2|TRBJ1-2
CASRTGGTGISYTF
>TRBV7-8|TRBJ1-5
CASSSHHGGGTGNQPQHF
>TRBV5-1|TRBJ2-7
CASSLVSLDDSEQYF
>TRBV7-9|TRBJ2-1
CASSLDARGEQFF
>TRBV21-1|TRBJ2-1
CASGSRDYNEQFF
>TRBV6-5|TRBJ1-4
CASGRRDNEKLFF
>TRBV5-1|TRBJ1-5
CASRSGTGGEAQHF
>TRBV6-6|NA
CASAGTGEPYEQYF
>TRBV28|TRBJ1-6
CASSTPGRSSYNSPLHF
>TRBV6-6|TRBJ2-5
CASSRYLFDQETQYF
>TRBV7-3|TRBJ2-7
CASSSPHGLAGGREQYF
>TRBV7-9|TRBJ1-3
CASSPGSLSGNTIYF
>TRBV18|TRBJ2-2
CASSPPSGRSTGELFF
>TRBV7-2|TRBJ2-1
CASSVRTGAGNEQFF
>TRBV9|TRBJ1-2
CASSVSGYLGYTF
>TRBV19|TRBJ1-5
CASSSLWGLNQPQHF
>TRBV29-1|TRBJ2-7
CSVGGSHEQYF
>TRBV27|TRBJ2-2
CASSLERGGELFF
>TRBV28|TRBJ2-1
CASSPKGVGYNEQFF
>TRBV19|TRBJ1-5
CASSIEGAYQPQHF
>TRBV11-3|TRBJ1-2
CASSPTPGTFCYGYTF
>TRBV5-1|TRBJ2-1
CASSLTSGGDEQFF
>TRBV2|TRBJ1-2
CASRLTEYGYTF
>TRBV27|TRBJ1-2
CASSFGQGYGYTF
>TRBV2|TRBJ1-4
CASSDTWEKLFF
>TRBV20-1|TRBJ2-1
CSAREYNEQFF
>TRBV2|TRBJ1-2
CASRGQGLYGYTF
>TRBV6-1|TRBJ2-6
CASSAESLFSGANVLTF
>TRBV6-6|TRBJ1-2
CASRRQGGGYGYTF
>TRBV5-8|TRBJ2-3
CASSLSVYTDTQYF
>TRBV6-1|TRBJ1-2
CASSTDGVYGYTF
>TRBV27|TRBJ1-1
CASSLRSGGSTEAFF
>TRBV5-1|TRBJ2-3
CARGRRVDTQYF
>TRBV7-6|TRBJ2-3
CASSPIIAGEGTDTQYF
>TRBV10-3|TRBJ2-7
CAISERPGQGSNEQYF
>TRBV5-1|TRBJ2-5
CASSWDGHPVQETQYF
>TRBV6-6|TRBJ2-1
CASSQPGSEQFF
>TRBV7-9|TRBJ2-1
CASSYILSRGAPYNEQFF
>TRBV21-1|TRBJ2-3
CASSKVDRPTSTDTQYF
>TRBV6-4|TRBJ1-2
CASSKTGGSGYTF
>TRBV2|TRBJ1-2
CASSEGTSAF
>TRBV5-1|TRBJ2-3
CASESGTGGKDTQYF